This TCR beta chain comes out of a study of CD8+ T cells in alopecia areata. Extraction and reverse transcription of RNA yielded cDNA as the sequencing template. Here immunoSEQ multiplex PCR was the method, and the copy in TCRdb shows in-frame clones only, minus some. This sample has a few hundred thousand clones, with approximately 65% found just once. Sample treatment: oral pan-JAK inhibitor, 5-10 mg twice daily. Collection of lesional scalp punch biopsies and peripheral blood was performed in alopecia areata patients. Germline values: CDR1 SQVTM, CDR2 ANQGSEA. The CDR3 is made up of 13 amino acids. V lost 3 bases and J 0 bases, leaving 8 bases between the germline ends.

Sequences were derived from CD4+ T cells sorted from blood, sampled between weeks 43 and 45, from a patient treated with tofacitinib. The gene calls are TRBV29-1 and TRBJ1-1, with D uncertain. The receptor was isolated from a human donor with alopecia areata. The CDR3 here is CSVERKLNTEAFF. In DNA form, the CDR3 reads TGCAGCGTTGAGAGAAAACTGAACACTGAAGCTTTCTTT. The full variable domain, completed using reference TRBV29-1 and TRBJ1-1, is SAVISQKPSRDICQRGTSLTIQCQVDSQVTMMFWYRQQPGQSLTLIATANQGSEATYESGFVIDKFPISRPNLTFSTLTVSNMSPEDSSIYLCSVERKLNTEAFFGQGTRLTVV.